Listed below are T cell receptor beta chains from one sample, sequenced in a study of cytomegalovirus exposure and HLA in healthy donors. The table came from immunoSEQ multiplex PCR; TCRdb's copy has only in-frame clones and leaves some out. The sample lists under 300,000 clones, about nine tenths seen once, with approximately 1.5% in the top ten. Sequences were obtained from PBMCs. The receptors here all came from a girl aged 2 to 10 in good health and CMV-seronegative. The CDR3 runs from the conserved cysteine through the conserved F or W. The order of the fields is V gene, D gene, J gene, CDR3 length, clone size, CDR3 protein, CDR3 DNA. The D gene is left open where the match is weak. The listing skips clone size in some rows; elsewhere it reads once, few, many or a size class.

TRBV6-1	TRBD1	TRBJ2-7	13	.	CASTRDRGDEQYF	TGTGCCAGCACACGGGACAGGGGAGACGAGCAGTACTTC
TRBV4-1	TRBD2	TRBJ2-1	19	.	CASSLIPSPAGVSYNEQFF	TGCGCCAGCAGCCTGATCCCCTCCCCCGCGGGGGTCTCCTACAATGAGCAGTTCTTC
TRBV30	TRBD2	TRBJ2-7	17	.	CAWSVGRTSVSSYEQYF	TGTGCCTGGAGTGTCGGTCGGACTAGCGTAAGCTCCTACGAGCAGTACTTC
TRBV10-2	TRBD1	TRBJ2-7	16	.	CASVSFGTGGSYEQYF	TGCGCCAGCGTGTCGTTCGGGACAGGGGGCTCCTACGAGCAGTACTTC
TRBV2	.	TRBJ1-2	13	.	CASINIYRVDLTF	TGTGCCAGCATCAATATTTACAGGGTCGATCTCACCTTC
TRBV19	TRBD2	TRBJ2-2	20	.	CASSIGRVYSGSGSTGELFF	TGTGCCAGTAGTATAGGACGGGTTTATAGCGGGAGTGGAAGCACCGGGGAGCTGTTTTTT
TRBV2	TRBD1	TRBJ1-1	15	.	CASPYRGNQNTEAFF	TGTGCCAGCCCTTACAGGGGTAACCAGAACACTGAAGCTTTCTTT
TRBV6-5	.	TRBJ1-2	15	.	CASSSRGQSVYGYTF	TGTGCCAGCAGTTCCCGAGGACAGTCTGTCTATGGCTACACCTTC
TRBV27	TRBD2	TRBJ2-1	17	.	CASSSWTSNGSPNEQFF	TGTGCCAGCAGTTCCTGGACTAGCAATGGTTCCCCCAATGAGCAGTTCTTC
TRBV28	.	TRBJ2-1	16	few	CASSLWSFSSYNEQFF	TGTGCCAGCAGTTTATGGAGCTTTAGCTCCTACAATGAGCAGTTCTTC
TRBV19	.	TRBJ1-1	14	.	CASGADSLNTEAFF	TGTGCCAGTGGGGCAGACAGTCTGAACACTGAAGCTTTCTTT
TRBV27	TRBD1	TRBJ2-7	12	.	CASSLPGQGQYF	TGTGCCAGCAGTTTACCGGGACAGGGGCAGTACTTC
TRBV6-6	.	TRBJ1-1	13	once	CASSHPAGTEAFF	TGTGCCAGCAGCCACCCGGCGGGGACTGAAGCTTTCTTT
TRBV4-1	.	TRBJ1-1	13	.	CASMGGPNTEAFF	TGCGCCTCCATGGGGGGACCGAACACTGAAGCTTTCTTT
TRBV19	TRBD1	TRBJ1-6	17	.	CASSYPALGQGSSPLHF	TGTGCCAGTAGTTACCCCGCGTTGGGACAGGGCTCTTCACCCCTCCACTTT
TRBV29-1	TRBD1	TRBJ2-7	14	.	CSVEPQGEGYEQYF	TGCAGCGTTGAACCCCAGGGGGAAGGCTACGAGCAGTACTTC